This T cell receptor (beta chain) came from a study of beta chain features in type 1 diabetes. V lost 3 bases and J lost 4, with 12 bases in between. The CDR3 is 14 amino acids. Germline CDR1 reads MDHEN; CDR2 reads SYDVKM. Naive, central memory, regulatory and stem cell-like memory cells within the CD4+ compartment were sorted using CD45RO/CCR7/CD25/CD127/CD95/CD27. Expressed TCRB transcripts were sequenced because the entire RNA isolate underwent reverse transcription. Assay used: immunoSEQ multiplex PCR; TCRdb lists only in-frame clones, some missing. The repertoire holds about 400,000 clones, with 10% to 15% as singletons. This clone appeared a few times.

This receptor was identified in a man aged 18 to 30 in good health. Input material: naive CD4+ T cells from blood. The chain carries TRBV28 and TRBJ1-2, with a weak D call TRBD1 (6 bases). CDR3 nucleotides: TGTGCCAGCAGTTTGCCCGGACAGCCCTATGGCTACACCTTC. This codes for CASSLPGQPYGYTF.